These 28 T cell receptor beta chains were all obtained from the same sample, sequenced in a study of CD8+ T cells in alopecia areata. Following extraction, RNA underwent reverse transcription to cDNA, which served as the sequencing template. TCRdb's table, derived via immunoSEQ multiplex PCR, lists solely in-frame clones and lacks some. The sample lists about 30,000 clones; less than 65% were seen once. Sequencing was performed on NKG2D-high CD8+ T cells sorted from blood. The receptors shown here come from a human donor with alopecia areata.

This clone came up once. CDR3 in amino acids: CASSQEPGLSNQPQHF. DNA of the CDR3: TGCGCCAGCAGCCAAGAGCCCGGGCTTAGCAATCAGCCCCAGCATTTT. This chain links TRBV4-1 with TRBJ1-5, with D unclear. The V gene's germline CDR1 is MGHRA and CDR2 YSYEKL. The CDR3 has 16 amino acids. V was pared by 0 bases and J by 0 bases, with 9 bases between.

This clone turned up a few times. The genes are TRBV28 and TRBJ2-1; 7 positions match TRBD1. CDR3 size: 15 residues. The germline V gene has CDR1 MDHEN and CDR2 SYDVKM. V trimming: 1 base; J trimming: 9 bases; junction bases outside the gene matches: 9. CDR3 residues: CASSLSQGDVSEQFF. As DNA, the CDR3 is TGTGCCAGCAGTTTATCCCAGGGGGATGTGAGTGAGCAGTTCTTC.

This chain joins TRBV28 and TRBJ2-1; 10 bases fit TRBD2. The germline V gene has CDR1 MDHEN and CDR2 SYDVKM. The CDR3 is 17 amino acids. With V trimmed by 3 bases and J by 7 bases, 12 bases remained unmatched. CDR3 nucleotides: TGTGCCAGCAGTTTCTGGACTAGCGGATCCATGGGTAATGAGCAGTTCTTC. Encoded protein: CASSFWTSGSMGNEQFF. The full variable domain, completed using reference TRBV28 and TRBJ2-1, is DVKVTQSSRYLVKRTGEKVFLECVQDMDHENMFWYRQDPGLGLRLIYFSYDVKMKEKGDIPEGYSVSREKKERFSLILESASTNQTSMYLCASSFWTSGSMGNEQFFGPGTRLTVL.

This clone came up once. The V and J genes are TRBV28 and TRBJ2-7; a weak D match, TRBD1 (5 bases). This CDR3 region has 14 residues. Germline CDR1 MDHEN, CDR2 SYDVKM. Trimming took 6 bases from V and 0 from J, leaving 12 bases between them. CDR3 sequence: CASSPDRASYEQYF. The CDR3, as DNA: TGTGCCAGCAGCCCTGACAGAGCCTCCTACGAGCAGTACTTC.

The rearrangement links TRBV5-6 to TRBJ2-3; D not certain. V lost 0 bases and J lost 2, with 10 bases in between. This CDR3 comprises 15 residues. Germline CDR1 reads SGHDT; CDR2 reads YYEEEE. CDR3 loop: CASSLDVTLTDTQYF. CDR3 in DNA: TGTGCCAGCAGCTTGGACGTGACACTCACAGATACGCAGTATTTT.

The chain employs TRBV7-9 and TRBJ2-4; D not resolved. Germline assignment: CDR1 SEHNR and CDR2 FQNEAQ (reference sequence). CDR3 length: 15 amino acids. V gave up 1 base and J gave up 7 bases, with 14 bases separating them. In DNA, the CDR3 is TGTGCCAGCAGCTTAGGGGTGCTCCTAGGGAACATTCAGTACTTC. Translating it yields CASSLGVLLGNIQYF.

This clone was observed a handful of times. The rearrangement links TRBV23-1 to TRBJ2-5, with TRBD2 as a possible D gene (5 bases). TRBV23-1 is sorted into the ORF group, with uncertain function. This CDR3 is 13 amino acids long. V lost 0 bases, J lost 4 bases, and 6 bases lay in between. The CDR3 DNA reads TGCGCCAGCAGTCAATCAGAGGGAGAGACCCAGTACTTC. It is translated as CASSQSEGETQYF.

This rearrangement joins TRBV29-1 to TRBJ2-7; no clear D gene. Germline V gives CDR1 SQVTM, CDR2 ANQGSEA. V lost 4 bases and J 7 bases, leaving 14 bases between the germline ends. This CDR3 contains 12 residues. CDR3 in amino acids: CSVGPMGSEQYF. Here the CDR3 DNA reads TGCAGCGTTGGGCCCATGGGGTCTGAGCAGTACTTC.

The rearrangement uses TRBV29-1 and TRBJ2-1, with 8 bases identical to TRBD1. The V segment lost 7 bases and the J segment 7 bases; nucleotides outside the gene matches: 12. This CDR3 contains 14 residues. The V gene's germline CDR1 is SQVTM and CDR2 ANQGSEA. The CDR3 sequence: CSAEPGQAWNEQFF. The CDR3 DNA reads TGCAGCGCCGAGCCGGGACAGGCCTGGAATGAGCAGTTCTTC.

This clone was detected only a few times. The genes are TRBV5-1 and TRBJ2-7, with a tentative D call TRBD1 (6 bases). Germline CDR1 SGHRS, CDR2 YFSETQ. This CDR3 spans 14 amino acids. Trimming took off 5 bases at V and 2 bases at J, with 14 bases between the two ends. CDR3 loop: CASRTLGQPYEQYF. In nucleotides, the CDR3 is TGCGCCAGCAGAACGTTAGGACAGCCCTACGAGCAGTACTTC.

The chain carries TRBV6-5 and TRBJ1-1, with D unresolved. V shed 0 bases and J shed 0 bases, with 2 bases lying between them. CDR1 is MNHEY, CDR2 SVGAGI, per germline. This CDR3 region has 13 residues. DNA of the CDR3: TGTGCCAGCAGTTACTCAATGAACACTGAAGCTTTCTTT. Its protein product is CASSYSMNTEAFF.

As DNA, the CDR3 is TGTGCCAGCAGCTTGGGACACAGCTCCTACAATGAGCAGTTCTTC. This encodes CASSLGHSSYNEQFF. This chain uses TRBV5-4 with TRBJ2-1; the D is unclear. Deletions cut 0 bases from V and 0 bases from J, with 7 bases between. This CDR3 is 15 amino acids long. The germline V gene has CDR1 SGHNT and CDR2 YYREEE (reference sequence).

The count of this clone is one. The chain uses TRBV5-1 and TRBJ2-3; D gene ambiguous. Germline V gene lookup returns CDR1 SGHRS and CDR2 YFSETQ. The CDR3 length is 12 residues. V shed 2 bases and J shed 5 bases, with 6 bases lying between them. The CDR3 nucleotides read TGCGCCAGCAGCTTCTGGAGAGATACGCAGTATTTT. This codes for CASSFWRDTQYF.

This chain links TRBV27 with TRBJ2-7; TRBD1 might be the D (6 bases). Between the trimmed V and J ends, which lost 5 bases and 3 bases, there was a span of 11 bases. In germline, CDR1 is MNHEY, CDR2 SMNVEV (reference sequence). The CDR3 extends over 13 amino acids. The CDR3 sequence: CASSLGQFYEQYF. CDR3 sequence (DNA): TGTGCCAGCAGTCTCGGACAGTTCTACGAGCAGTACTTC.

V gene TRBV29-1 combines with J gene TRBJ2-3, with 14 positions matching TRBD2. The germline CDR1 and CDR2 sequences are SQVTM and ANQGSEA. Trimming took 7 bases from V and 9 from J; bases not matched to a gene: 15. The CDR3 consists of 16 residues. Here the CDR3 DNA reads TGCAGCGCCACTCTACCGACTAGCGGGAGGGTTGGGACGCAGTATTTT. It encodes CSATLPTSGRVGTQYF.

Only a few counts were recorded for this clone. The chain is built from TRBV29-1 and TRBJ2-5, with 12 bases lining up with TRBD2. The CDR3 loop spans 14 amino acids. V gave up 7 bases and J gave up 3 bases; unmatched junction bases: 6. Germline V gene data show CDR1 as SQVTM and CDR2 as ANQGSEA. The CDR3, as DNA: TGCAGCGCCGGACTAGCGGGACAAAAAGAGACCCAGTACTTC. It yields the protein CSAGLAGQKETQYF.

J is TRBJ2-1 and V is TRBV7-9; a weak D match, TRBD2 (6 bases). Germline V gene data show CDR1 as SEHNR and CDR2 as FQNEAQ (reference sequence). This CDR3 spans 16 amino acids. The germline V and J ends were trimmed by 3 bases and 7 bases, with 19 bases remaining between them. The CDR3 here is CASSFASRRGGNEQFF. The CDR3 DNA follows: TGTGCCAGCAGCTTTGCGTCCAGGAGGGGTGGAAATGAGCAGTTCTTC.

The rearrangement links TRBV29-1 to TRBJ1-2; 8 nucleotides agree with TRBD1. Germline CDR1 is SQVTM and CDR2 is ANQGSEA. The CDR3 runs to 14 residues. V lost 0 bases, J lost 1 base, and 1 base stayed unmatched. The DNA of the CDR3 is TGCAGCGTTGAAGACAGGGGGCTTAACTATGGCTACACCTTC. It specifies CSVEDRGLNYGYTF.

This clone was recorded only once. The gene calls are TRBV19 and TRBJ2-1; D is unclear. Per the germline V gene, CDR1 is LNHDA and CDR2 is SQIVND (reference sequence). This CDR3 is built from 15 residues. V was cut by 5 bases and J by 8 bases, with 19 bases left in between. CDR3 coding DNA: TGTGCCAGTAGTGTAACCACGGGTGCCCCCGATGAGCAGTTCTTC. It encodes CASSVTTGAPDEQFF.

The count of this clone is one. The CDR3 here is CASSLVRGSSYNEQFF. In nucleotides, the CDR3 is TGCGCCAGCAGCTTAGTAAGGGGATCCTCCTACAATGAGCAGTTCTTC. The chain couples TRBV5-1 to TRBJ2-1; possibly TRBD1 for D (5 bases). V gave up 2 bases and J gave up 0 bases, with 12 bases separating them. Germline values: CDR1 SGHRS, CDR2 YFSETQ. This CDR3 spans 16 amino acids.

This clone was recorded once. The chain joins TRBV27 to TRBJ2-7; the match to TRBD2 covers 11 bases. J lost 7 bases, V lost 5 bases, and 10 bases had no gene match. CDR3 length: 15 amino acids. Germline loops: CDR1 MNHEY, CDR2 SMNVEV (reference sequence). The CDR3 here is CASSLGSGRAGEQYF. In DNA, the CDR3 is TGTGCCAGCAGTCTCGGTAGCGGGAGGGCCGGGGAGCAGTACTTC.

V is TRBV25-1 and J is TRBJ2-1, with D unresolved. V was clipped by 4 bases and J by 1 base, with 5 bases between them. This CDR3 contains 13 residues. The V gene's germline CDR1 is MGHDK and CDR2 SYGVNS. CDR3 DNA: TGTGCCAGCAGTGCTGTTTCCTACAATGAGCAGTTCTTC. It translates to CASSAVSYNEQFF.

The chain carries TRBV27 and TRBJ1-1; D is uncertain. V shed 3 bases and J shed 1 base, with 6 bases lying between them. CDR3 size: 13 residues. CDR1 and CDR2 (germline): MNHEY, SMNVEV (reference sequence). CDR3: CASSFPGNTEAFF. The CDR3 DNA follows: TGTGCCAGCAGTTTCCCAGGGAACACTGAAGCTTTCTTT.

V and J are TRBV7-2 and TRBJ2-3; D is unclear. This CDR3 spans 15 amino acids. Trimming pared 2 bases from V and 0 bases from J, leaving 9 bases between. From germline, CDR1 is SGHTA and CDR2 FQGNSA. Here the CDR3 reads CASSLPPESTDTQYF. The CDR3 bases are TGTGCCAGCAGCTTACCGCCGGAGAGCACAGATACGCAGTATTTT.

A word on this clone: This sample includes further DNA sequences coding for the same CDR3. The chain has TRBV28 and TRBJ2-1; 10 bases map to TRBD2. Germline assignment: CDR1 MDHEN and CDR2 SYDVKM. This CDR3 has 15 amino acids. J gave up 3 bases and V 3 bases, and 2 bases lay outside the gene matches. CDR3 bases: TGTGCCAGCAGTTTCATAGCGGGAGGCTACAATGAGCAGTTCTTC. It translates to CASSFIAGGYNEQFF.

This sequence joins TRBV30 and TRBJ1-1; D is ambiguous. V lost 0 bases to trimming and J lost 1 base, with 3 bases between them. Germline V lookup: CDR1 GTSNPN, CDR2 SVGIG (reference sequence). This CDR3 has 12 amino acids. CDR3: CAWSVGNTEAFF. CDR3 coding DNA: TGTGCCTGGAGTGTCGGGAACACTGAAGCTTTCTTT.

The V gene is TRBV12-5, the J gene TRBJ2-5, with 8 nucleotides matching TRBD2. V shed 0 bases, J shed 2 bases, and the junction held 11 bases outside the gene matches. Germline V gene lookup returns CDR1 LGHNT and CDR2 FRNRAP. The CDR3 is 18 amino acids. As DNA, the CDR3 is TGTGCTAGTGGTTTGGTAGTGGGGGGACTAGGGGTGCAAGAGACCCAGTACTTC. The encoded protein is CASGLVVGGLGVQETQYF.

The chain employs TRBV7-8 and TRBJ2-1; perhaps TRBD2 as D (5 bases). V lost 5 bases and J 7 bases, leaving 24 bases between the germline ends. Germline lookup yields CDR1 SGHVS and CDR2 FQNEAQ. The CDR3 covers 17 residues. The CDR3 nucleotides are TGTGCCAGCAGCCCGAAGGCTAACGGGATCCTTCGAAATGAGCAGTTCTTC. It yields the protein CASSPKANGILRNEQFF.